The 15 T cell receptor beta chains in this list originate from one sample, sequenced in a study of cytomegalovirus exposure and HLA in healthy donors. Generated by immunoSEQ multiplex PCR, the TCRdb table keeps only in-frame clones and is missing some. The sample has about 360,000 clones, roughly 89% seen once. The sequencing input was PBMCs. The receptors were gathered from a woman between 18 and 29 years old in good health and CMV-seronegative.

This chain joins TRBV28 and TRBJ2-7; the D gene is possibly TRBD2 (6 bases). The CDR3 length is 16 residues. Germline CDR1 is MDHEN and CDR2 is SYDVKM. V was shortened by 7 bases and J by 11 bases, with 30 bases between the two germline ends. The CDR3: CASMGMRTTAGGAEYF. DNA of the CDR3: TGTGCCAGCATGGGGATGAGGACTACCGCCGGAGGAGCGGAGTACTTC.

The chain uses TRBV6-1 and TRBJ1-5; D might be TRBD1 (5 bases). CDR1 and CDR2 from the germline V gene are MNHNS and SASEGT. V gave up 3 bases and J gave up 6 bases, with 15 bases separating them. This CDR3 has 15 amino acids. Here the CDR3 reads CASSDTGRGGQPQHF. CDR3 in DNA: TGTGCCAGCAGTGATACAGGAAGAGGTGGTCAGCCCCAGCATTTT.

The chain employs TRBV4-1 and TRBJ2-2; tentative D call: TRBD1 (5 bases). In germline, CDR1 is MGHRA, CDR2 YSYEKL. The CDR3 length is 15 residues. Trimming stripped 4 bases from V and 1 base from J, with 10 bases between. Written as DNA, the CDR3 is TGCGCCAGCAGCCCCCGGACACAGAACACCGGGGAGCTGTTTTTT. Translation gives CASSPRTQNTGELFF.

The chain links TRBV4-2 to TRBJ2-7; 7 bases agree with TRBD1. The V gene's germline CDR1 is LGHNA and CDR2 YNFKEQ. This CDR3 region has 16 residues. V was clipped by 0 bases and J by 0 bases; unmatched bases: 5. The CDR3 region is CASSQDPTGASYEQYF. CDR3 nucleotides: TGTGCCAGCAGCCAAGATCCCACAGGGGCCTCCTACGAGCAGTACTTC.

The chain carries TRBV29-1 and TRBJ1-2, with D perhaps TRBD1 (6 bases). Looked up from germline, CDR1 is SQVTM and CDR2 is ANQGSEA. This CDR3 has 13 residues. The V gene lost 3 bases and the J gene lost 5 bases, with 13 bases spanning the gap. The CDR3 nucleotides are TGCAGCGTTGATAAAGCGGGGGCATATGGCTACACCTTC. It translates to CSVDKAGAYGYTF. The whole variable domain, filled in from reference TRBV29-1 and TRBJ1-2, reads SAVISQKPSRDICQRGTSLTIQCQVDSQVTMMFWYRQQPGQSLTLIATANQGSEATYESGFVIDKFPISRPNLTFSTLTVSNMSPEDSSIYLCSVDKAGAYGYTFGSGTRLTVV.

V is TRBV28 and J is TRBJ2-1; 7 bases agree with TRBD2. Germline trimming cut 6 bases from V and 3 bases from J; bases unmatched to any gene: 8. Germline CDR1 and CDR2: MDHEN and SYDVKM. The CDR3 length is 15 residues. CDR3: CASSLEAGVYNEQFF. The DNA of the CDR3 is TGTGCCAGCAGCCTCGAGGCGGGGGTCTACAATGAGCAGTTCTTC. Based on the CDR3 plus reference TRBV28 and TRBJ2-1, the full variable domain is DVKVTQSSRYLVKRTGEKVFLECVQDMDHENMFWYRQDPGLGLRLIYFSYDVKMKEKGDIPEGYSVSREKKERFSLILESASTNQTSMYLCASSLEAGVYNEQFFGPGTRLTVL.

This chain links TRBV30 with TRBJ2-1; 8 bases map to TRBD2. The CDR3 runs 14 residues. Germline values: CDR1 GTSNPN, CDR2 SVGIG (reference sequence). V lost 6 bases to trimming and J lost 0 bases; unmatched junction nucleotides: 4. The CDR3 bases are TGTGCCTGCGAGAGCGGGAGCTCCTACAATGAGCAGTTCTTC. Amino acid sequence: CACESGSSYNEQFF.

The rearrangement uses TRBV2 and TRBJ2-4, with TRBD1 matching over 7 bases. The CDR3 has 18 residues. Per germline, CDR1 SNHLY and CDR2 FYNNEI. The J segment lost 0 bases and the V segment lost 6 bases, leaving 14 bases of the junction unmatched. For the CDR3, the DNA is TGTGCCAGCAGATTGACAGGGACCGATTCCTTAGCCAAAAACATTCAGTACTTC. Translation: CASRLTGTDSLAKNIQYF.

The rearrangement uses TRBV15 and TRBJ1-1, with a tentative D call TRBD1 (5 bases). From germline, CDR1 is LNHNV and CDR2 YYDKDF (reference sequence). The CDR3 is made up of 14 amino acids. V lost 1 base and J 3 bases, leaving 9 bases between the germline ends. Here the CDR3 DNA reads TGTGCCACCAGCAGAGGGCAGGGATACACTGAAGCTTTCTTT. Translating it yields CATSRGQGYTEAFF.

The chain combines TRBV7-2 with TRBJ1-1; D possibly corresponds to TRBD1 (5 bases). V was pared by 3 bases and J by 5 bases, with 10 bases between. This CDR3 is 13 amino acids long. In germline, CDR1 is SGHTA, CDR2 FQGNSA. The CDR3 nucleotides are TGTGCCAGCAGCTTTGGGCGGGGGACTGAAGCTTTCTTT. Translated: CASSFGRGTEAFF.

In its sample, this clone was seen once. V usage is TRBV10-1 and J usage is TRBJ2-3; 7 positions match TRBD2. The germline V gene has CDR1 WNHNN and CDR2 SYGVQD (reference sequence). The trim removed 3 bases at V and 0 bases at J, leaving 6 bases unmatched. CDR3 size: 16 residues. Here the CDR3 DNA reads TGCGCCAGCAGTGAAGTTCTCGGGAGGAGCACAGATACGCAGTATTTT. Its translation: CASSEVLGRSTDTQYF.

The V call is TRBV15, the J call TRBJ1-1, with a tentative D call TRBD1 (5 bases). The CDR3 has 15 residues. Deletions cut 1 base from V and 11 bases from J, with 20 bases between. The germline V gene encodes CDR1 LNHNV and CDR2 YYDKDF (reference sequence). The chain's CDR3 is CATSRGSVTAGEAFF. In DNA form, the CDR3 reads TGTGCCACCAGCAGAGGGTCAGTAACGGCGGGGGAGGCTTTCTTT.

The gene calls are TRBV30 and TRBJ1-4; D is ambiguous. V lost 4 bases to trimming and J lost 0 bases, with 9 bases between them. This CDR3 is built from 14 residues. Germline V gene lookup returns CDR1 GTSNPN and CDR2 SVGIG (reference sequence). Written as DNA, the CDR3 is TGTGCCTGGACGGGTAGAACAACTAATGAAAAACTGTTTTTT. Translation: CAWTGRTTNEKLFF.

The rearrangement uses TRBV30 and TRBJ1-3; no reliable D call. Germline V gene sequence: CDR1 GTSNPN, CDR2 SVGIG (reference sequence). Trimming removed 6 bases from V and 7 bases from J, with 19 bases in between. This CDR3 has 14 residues. The CDR3 spells CACDTGVIGNTIYF. CDR3 coding DNA: TGTGCCTGCGACACCGGGGTTATAGGGAACACCATATATTTT.

The chain has TRBV5-5 and TRBJ1-2; 8 bases agree with TRBD1. The ends lost 5 bases at V and 5 bases at J; junction bases unmatched: 8. The CDR3 spans 14 residues. The germline gives CDR1 SGHKS, CDR2 YYEKEE (reference sequence). The CDR3 protein is CASRPDRALYGYTF. CDR3 nucleotide sequence: TGTGCCAGCAGACCGGACAGGGCCCTTTATGGCTACACCTTC.